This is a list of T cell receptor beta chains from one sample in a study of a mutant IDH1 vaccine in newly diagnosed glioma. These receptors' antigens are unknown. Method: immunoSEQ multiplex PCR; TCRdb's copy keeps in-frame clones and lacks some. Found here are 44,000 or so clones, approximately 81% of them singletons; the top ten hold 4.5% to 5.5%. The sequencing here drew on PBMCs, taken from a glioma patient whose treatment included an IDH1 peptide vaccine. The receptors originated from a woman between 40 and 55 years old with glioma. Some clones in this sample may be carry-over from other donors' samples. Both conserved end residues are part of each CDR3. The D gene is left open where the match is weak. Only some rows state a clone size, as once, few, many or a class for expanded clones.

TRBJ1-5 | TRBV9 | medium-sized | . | CASSQRGVSNQPQHF | TGTGCCAGCAGCCAAAGAGGGGTTTCCAATCAGCCCCAGCATTTT
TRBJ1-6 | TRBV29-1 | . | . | CSVWQGINSPLHF | TGCAGCGTTTGGCAGGGGATCAATTCACCCCTCCACTTT
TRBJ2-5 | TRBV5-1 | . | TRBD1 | CASSPDRGGVTQYF | TGCGCCAGCAGCCCTGACAGGGGGGGAGTGACCCAGTACTTC
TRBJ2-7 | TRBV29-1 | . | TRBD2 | CSVETGEGYEQYF | TGCAGCGTTGAAACCGGGGAGGGCTACGAGCAGTACTTC
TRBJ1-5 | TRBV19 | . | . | CASSPGSGRSNQPQHF | TGTGCCAGTAGCCCAGGGAGTGGTAGGAGCAATCAGCCCCAGCATTTT
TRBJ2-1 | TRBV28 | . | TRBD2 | CVAGGSYNEQFF | TGTGTGGCGGGGGGGTCCTACAATGAGCAGTTCTTC
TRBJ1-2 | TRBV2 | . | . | CASSPLKTVGYTF | TGTGCCAGCAGTCCCCTAAAGACAGTTGGCTACACCTTC
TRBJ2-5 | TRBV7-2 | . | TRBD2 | CASSLVLAGGLGSQYF | TGTGCCAGCAGCTTAGTCCTAGCGGGGGGCCTCGGGTCCCAGTACTTC
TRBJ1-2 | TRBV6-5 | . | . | CASYAVYYGYTF | TGTGCCAGCTACGCGGTGTACTATGGCTACACCTTC
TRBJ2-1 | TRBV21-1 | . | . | CASPAAEQFF | TGTGCCAGCCCAGCCGCTGAGCAGTTCTTC
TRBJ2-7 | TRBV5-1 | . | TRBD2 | CASTGGPNYKQYF | TGCGCCAGCACGGGGGGACCGAACTACAAGCAGTACTTC
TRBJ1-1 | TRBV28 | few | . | CASTPTRYRLNTEAFF | TGTGCCAGCACTCCCACCCGATACCGGTTGAACACTGAAGCTTTCTTT
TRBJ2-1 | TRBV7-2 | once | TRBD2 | CASTREVAGQFF | TGTGCCAGCACCCGGGAAGTAGCGGGGCAGTTCTTC
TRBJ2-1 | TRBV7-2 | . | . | CASSAPSGAYNEQFF | TGTGCCAGCAGCGCCCCCTCCGGAGCCTACAATGAGCAGTTCTTC
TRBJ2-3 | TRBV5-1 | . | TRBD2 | CASSPAGGSTDTQYF | TGCGCCAGCAGCCCAGCGGGAGGGAGCACAGATACGCAGTATTTT
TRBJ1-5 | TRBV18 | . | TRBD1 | CASSPQGAGNQPQHF | TGTGCCAGCTCACCACAGGGGGCGGGCAATCAGCCCCAGCATTTT
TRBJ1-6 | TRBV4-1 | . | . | CASSQASYNSPLHF | TGCGCCAGCAGCCAGGCCTCCTATAATTCACCCCTCCACTTT
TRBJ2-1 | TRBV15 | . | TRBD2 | CATSGGLAEPQFF | TGTGCCACCAGCGGGGGACTAGCGGAGCCGCAGTTCTTC
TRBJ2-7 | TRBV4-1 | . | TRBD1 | CASSQGRVTGSFYEQYF | TGCGCCAGCAGCCAAGGTAGGGTGACAGGGAGTTTCTACGAGCAGTACTTC
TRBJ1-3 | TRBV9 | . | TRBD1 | CASESTGDENTIYF | TGTGCCAGCGAATCGACAGGGGACGAAAACACCATATATTTT
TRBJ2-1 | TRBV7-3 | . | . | CASSLGLPNEQFF | TGTGCCAGCAGCTTGGGGCTACCCAATGAGCAGTTCTTC
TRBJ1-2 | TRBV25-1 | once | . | CASSDITRYGYTF | TGTGCCAGCAGTGATATTACCCGCTATGGCTACACCTTC
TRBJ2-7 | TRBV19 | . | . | CASSIQRSYEQYF | TGTGCCAGTAGTATACAGCGGAGCTACGAGCAGTACTTC
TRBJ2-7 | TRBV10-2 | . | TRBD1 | CASSEGQAGHF | TGCGCCAGCAGTGAGGGACAGGCCGGTCACTTC
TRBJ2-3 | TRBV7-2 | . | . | CASSLPDGANRWYF | TGTGCCAGCAGCCTACCGGACGGAGCGAACCGGTGGTATTTT
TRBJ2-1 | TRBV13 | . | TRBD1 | CASSSLGDRVGDEQFF | TGTGCCAGCAGCTCCCTCGGGGACAGGGTGGGCGATGAGCAGTTCTTC
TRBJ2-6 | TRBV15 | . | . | CATSRDRASGANVLTF | TGTGCCACCAGCAGAGATCGGGCGTCAGGGGCCAACGTCCTGACTTTC
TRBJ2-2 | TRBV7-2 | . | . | CASSSHSGRQTGELFF | TGTGCCAGCAGCTCCCATTCGGGACGCCAAACCGGGGAGCTGTTTTTT
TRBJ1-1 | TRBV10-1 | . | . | CASSESWDEAFF | TGCGCCAGCAGTGAGTCTTGGGATGAAGCTTTCTTT
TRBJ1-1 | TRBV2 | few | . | CASSGGTGMNTEAFF | TGTGCCAGCAGTGGGGGGACGGGCATGAACACTGAAGCTTTCTTT
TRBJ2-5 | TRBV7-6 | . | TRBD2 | CASSLGGGSQETQYF | TGTGCCAGCAGCTTAGGCGGGGGATCCCAAGAGACCCAGTACTTC
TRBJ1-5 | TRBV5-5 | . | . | CASSLTLGDYSNQPQHF | TGTGCCAGCAGCTTGACTCTGGGAGATTATAGCAATCAGCCCCAGCATTTT
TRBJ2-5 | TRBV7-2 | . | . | CASSFGIALQETQYF | TGTGCCAGCAGCTTCGGGATAGCCCTCCAAGAGACCCAGTACTTC
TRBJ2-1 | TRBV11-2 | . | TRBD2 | CASSTSGGMGWNEQFF | TGTGCCAGCAGCACAAGCGGGGGAATGGGATGGAATGAGCAGTTCTTC
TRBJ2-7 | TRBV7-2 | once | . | CASSSSGPSSEQYF | TGTGCCAGCAGCTCCTCAGGACCCAGCTCCGAGCAGTACTTC
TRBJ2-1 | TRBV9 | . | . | CASSEGTGLYNEQFF | TGTGCCAGCAGCGAAGGGACTGGACTATACAATGAGCAGTTCTTC
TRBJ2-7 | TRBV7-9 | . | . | CASSAIPEQYF | TGTGCCAGCAGCGCGATCCCGGAGCAGTACTTC
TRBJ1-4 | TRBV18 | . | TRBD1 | CASSPLQGAQEKLFF | TGTGCCAGCTCACCACTACAGGGGGCGCAGGAAAAACTGTTTTTT
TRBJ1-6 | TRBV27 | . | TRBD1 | CASRETGTGGSPLHF | TGTGCCAGCAGGGAAACCGGGACAGGGGGTTCACCCCTCCACTTT